These 26 T cell receptor beta chains came from one sample sequenced in a study of blood T cell repertoires in COVID-19. Produced via immunoSEQ multiplex PCR; TCRdb's table is partial and in-frame only. The repertoire holds about 280,000 clones, with more than 80% as singletons. Input material: PBMCs or T cells enriched from blood (not recorded which). These receptors all stem from a woman in her 30s with acute COVID-19.

The genes are TRBV19 and TRBJ2-5; D is undetermined. V lost 5 bases and J lost 4, with 11 bases in between. Germline V gives CDR1 LNHDA, CDR2 SQIVND (reference sequence). CDR3 size: 13 residues. The CDR3 is CASSALPRETQYF. DNA of the CDR3: TGTGCCAGTAGTGCGCTCCCGCGAGAGACCCAGTACTTC.

V usage is TRBV1 and J usage is TRBJ1-1; the table names TRBD1, a call not compared with the DNA. TRBV1 is a known pseudogene. The CDR3 contains 15 residues. The DNA for the CDR3 is TGCACCAGCAGCCGAGAACGGTGGGACAGGCTGAAGCCTTTCTTT. The encoded protein is CTSSRERWDRLKPFF.

The chain joins TRBV19 to TRBJ1-3; 10 nucleotides match TRBD1. With 4 bases clipped from V and 3 bases from J, the junction kept 3 bases outside the gene matches. Germline-derived CDR1 and CDR2 are LNHDA and SQIVND (reference sequence). The CDR3 runs to 15 residues. This CDR3 reads CASSTTGGLGNTIYF. CDR3 nucleotide sequence: TGTGCCAGTAGTACGACAGGGGGCCTTGGAAACACCATATATTTT.

J is TRBJ2-4 and V is TRBV6-2 or TRBV6-3; 12 bases agree with TRBD2. Germline V gene lookup returns CDR1 MNHEY and CDR2 SVGEGT. CDR3 length: 15 residues. The V gene end was trimmed by 5 bases and the J gene end by 8 bases; junction bases not matched to a gene: 7. The CDR3, as DNA: TGTGCCAGCAGTGATACTAGCGGGAGGACGGACATTCAGTACTTC. Translated: CASSDTSGRTDIQYF.

About this clone itself: One junction end disagrees with the germline gene, perhaps due to a read error. CDR3 nucleotide sequence: TGTGCCGGCAGGAGGGGAGGCCTCTACAATGAGCAGTTCTTC. This sequence encodes CAGRRGGLYNEQFF. V gene TRBV28 combines with J gene TRBJ2-1; D possibly corresponds to TRBD2 (6 bases). Germline V lookup: CDR1 MDHEN, CDR2 SYDVKM. The CDR3 extends over 14 amino acids.

The rearrangement joins TRBV4-3 to TRBJ1-6, with D maybe TRBD1 (6 bases). The CDR3 runs 13 residues. Per the germline V gene, CDR1 is LGHNA and CDR2 is YSLEER. Trimming pared 6 bases from V and 9 bases from J, leaving 12 bases between. As DNA, the CDR3 is TGCGCCAGCAGGGCAATACAGGGTTCACCCCTCCACTTT. This translates into CASRAIQGSPLHF.

The chain couples TRBV13 to TRBJ2-7, with TRBD1 identical over 9 bases. The length of the CDR3 is 15 residues. The trim removed 5 bases at V and 5 bases at J, leaving 10 bases unmatched. Per germline, CDR1 PRHDT and CDR2 FYEKMQ (reference sequence). In DNA form, the CDR3 reads TGTGCCAGCAGCGTGACCGGGACAGGGCTCCACGAGCAGTACTTC. Translated: CASSVTGTGLHEQYF.

The chain's CDR3 is CASSFLDTNQPQHF. The CDR3, as DNA: TGTGCCAGCAGTTTCTTGGACACCAATCAGCCCCAGCATTTT. V usage is TRBV6-2 or TRBV6-3 and J usage is TRBJ1-5; D possibly corresponds to TRBD1 (5 bases). Trimming cost V 4 bases and J 3 bases, with 10 bases left between them. Looked up from germline, CDR1 is MNHEY and CDR2 is SVGEGT. The length of the CDR3 is 14 residues.

The gene calls are TRBV25-1 and TRBJ2-1; 10 nucleotides align to TRBD1. The CDR3 sequence is 16 residues long. The V gene's germline CDR1 is MGHDK and CDR2 SYGVNS. V lost 1 base to trimming and J lost 5 bases; unmatched junction nucleotides: 5. This CDR3 is CASSELGQGDNNEQFF. The CDR3 DNA follows: TGTGCCAGCAGTGAATTAGGACAGGGGGACAACAATGAGCAGTTCTTC.

The chain carries TRBV5-1 and TRBJ2-3; TRBD1 is a possible D gene (6 bases). V was pared by 0 bases and J by 0 bases, with 11 bases between. The germline V gene encodes CDR1 SGHRS and CDR2 YFSETQ. The CDR3 length is 16 residues. The CDR3 bases are TGCGCCAGCAGCTTGGAGGCCAGGGGTAGCACAGATACGCAGTATTTT. As protein: CASSLEARGSTDTQYF.

The gene calls are TRBV3-1 (or the pseudogene TRBV3-2) and TRBJ1-6; D is perhaps TRBD1 (6 bases). There are 14 residues in the CDR3. V shed 1 base and J shed 9 bases, with 10 bases lying between them. CDR1 is LGHDT and CDR2 is YNNKEL in the germline V gene (reference sequence). The CDR3 nucleotides are TGTGCCAGCAGCCAAGTACAGGGTACTTCACCCCTCCACTTT. It codes for CASSQVQGTSPLHF.

The chain combines TRBV28 with TRBJ2-7; 13 bases align to TRBD2. With V trimmed by 6 bases and J by 2 bases, 4 bases remained unmatched. Germline values: CDR1 MDHEN, CDR2 SYDVKM. This CDR3 has 15 residues. The CDR3 coding sequence is TGTGCCAGCAGCGGACTAGCGGGAGAGACCTACGAGCAGTACTTC. Translating it yields CASSGLAGETYEQYF.

The V and J genes are TRBV5-4 and TRBJ2-7; TRBD1 matches 10 bases. V lost 4 bases and J lost 5; bases outside the gene matches: 9. Germline-derived CDR1 and CDR2 are SGHNT and YYREEE (reference sequence). This CDR3 spans 15 amino acids. The CDR3 DNA is TGTGCCAGCAGCCCTCGGGACAGGGGTATCAACGAGCAGTACTTC. Protein: CASSPRDRGINEQYF.

V usage is TRBV6-5 and J usage is TRBJ1-5, with 9 bases matching TRBD1. The CDR3 length is 14 residues. CDR1 and CDR2 from the germline V gene are MNHEY and SVGAGI. The CDR3 protein is CVQGGDRGNQPQHF. CDR3 nucleotide sequence: TGTGTTCAAGGGGGCGACAGGGGGAATCAGCCCCAGCATTTT.

The chain has TRBV30 and TRBJ2-7, with 9 positions matching TRBD2. V shed 3 bases and J 4 bases; nucleotides not matched to a gene: 7. This CDR3 has 14 amino acids. Looked up from germline, CDR1 is GTSNPN and CDR2 is SVGIG (reference sequence). The CDR3 loop is CAWSGTSLLYEQYF. The CDR3 coding sequence is TGTGCCTGGAGCGGGACTAGCCTACTATACGAGCAGTACTTC.

The chain recombines TRBV27 with TRBJ1-1; D unresolved. The V and J ends lost 8 bases and 1 base respectively, with 14 bases between them. The CDR3 length is 14 residues. CDR1 and CDR2 (germline): MNHEY, SMNVEV (reference sequence). As DNA, the CDR3 is TGTGCCAGCTCGAACGGGCGGGGGAACACTGAAGCTTTCTTT. Translating it yields CASSNGRGNTEAFF.

The chain carries TRBV19 and TRBJ2-5; TRBD2 agrees at 11 bases. The germline V gene has CDR1 LNHDA and CDR2 SQIVND (reference sequence). This CDR3 contains 14 residues. With 4 bases clipped from V and 4 bases from J, the junction kept 2 bases outside the gene matches. The CDR3 here is CASSTGLAGETQYF. CDR3 nucleotides: TGTGCCAGTAGTACCGGACTAGCGGGAGAGACCCAGTACTTC.

The chain has TRBV3-1 (or the pseudogene TRBV3-2) and TRBJ2-7; 12 nucleotides match TRBD2. Per the germline V gene, CDR1 is LGHDT and CDR2 is YNNKEL (reference sequence). V lost 5 bases to trimming and J lost 4 bases; unmatched junction nucleotides: 9. The CDR3 sequence is 16 residues long. As DNA, the CDR3 is TGTGCCAGCAGCAAAAAGACTAGCGGGAGCGGGTACGAGCAGTACTTC. It yields the protein CASSKKTSGSGYEQYF.

The chain combines TRBV27 with TRBJ2-1; tentatively, D is TRBD1 (6 bases). Trimming shortened V by 6 bases and J by 4 bases, and 22 bases separated the two germline ends. The CDR3 consists of 17 residues. Looked up from germline, CDR1 is MNHEY and CDR2 is SMNVEV (reference sequence). CDR3 region: CASSPPPVAGVYNEQFF. Here the CDR3 DNA reads TGTGCCAGCAGCCCGCCACCCGTGGCAGGGGTATACAATGAGCAGTTCTTC.

This chain uses TRBV19 with TRBJ1-5; possible D gene TRBD1, 5 bases. There are 13 residues in the CDR3. Germline V gene lookup returns CDR1 LNHDA and CDR2 SQIVND (reference sequence). The germline V and J ends were trimmed by 3 bases and 9 bases, with 12 bases remaining between them. The CDR3 DNA sequence: TGTGCCAGTAGTATGGGGCCCGCTGGGCCCCAGCATTTT. Translated: CASSMGPAGPQHF.

V is TRBV29-1 and J is TRBJ1-1; D is unclear. Germline CDR1 reads SQVTM; CDR2 reads ANQGSEA. This CDR3 is 13 amino acids long. Trimming left V 2 bases short and J 1 base short, with 8 bases between. The DNA for the CDR3 is TGCAGCGTTGAACGGTCTGGGAACACTGAAGCTTTCTTT. This sequence encodes CSVERSGNTEAFF.

The chain couples TRBV14 to TRBJ2-7; TRBD2 is a possible D gene (6 bases). CDR1 and CDR2 (germline): SGHDN, FVKESK. The CDR3 extends over 17 amino acids. The V and J ends lost 2 bases and 1 base respectively, with 18 bases between them. For the CDR3, the DNA is TGTGCCAGCAGCCAATGGGCAGTGCGGGAAAGGTCCTACGAGCAGTACTTC. The encoded protein is CASSQWAVRERSYEQYF.

This chain connects TRBV28 to TRBJ2-3, with 11 positions matching TRBD2. In germline, CDR1 is MDHEN, CDR2 SYDVKM. The CDR3 runs 15 residues. J lost 3 bases, V lost 6 bases, and 5 bases had no gene match. This CDR3 reads CASRISGRATDTQYF. DNA of the CDR3: TGTGCCAGCAGAATTAGCGGGAGGGCGACAGATACGCAGTATTTT.

The chain recombines TRBV27 with TRBJ2-3, with 10 bases that match TRBD2. The CDR3 contains 15 residues. J was trimmed by 6 bases and V by 3 bases; bases with no gene match: 6. Germline values: CDR1 MNHEY, CDR2 SMNVEV (reference sequence). The CDR3: CASSLLPSGSDTQYF. CDR3 DNA: TGTGCCAGCAGTTTGCTACCTAGCGGGAGTGATACGCAGTATTTT.

The rearrangement uses TRBV19 and TRBJ1-2; possible D gene TRBD1, 5 bases. This CDR3 contains 15 residues. Germline CDR1 is LNHDA and CDR2 is SQIVND (reference sequence). V shed 9 bases and J shed 7 bases, with 24 bases lying between them. CDR3 in DNA: TGTGCCAGCAGCCAGCAGGGTGGCGGCTATGCTGGCTACACCTTC. It is translated as CASSQQGGGYAGYTF.

Here the CDR3 DNA reads TGTGCCAGCAGTGCCCCGTTTGCTACCAGGCTCGAGCAGTACTTC. Amino acid sequence: CASSAPFATRLEQYF. The chain carries TRBV28 and TRBJ2-7; no reliable D call. Germline lookup yields CDR1 MDHEN and CDR2 SYDVKM. V was clipped by 5 bases and J by 6 bases, with 20 bases between them. The CDR3 runs 15 residues.